The clone carrying this TCR beta chain turned up a few times. Its cognate antigen is unknown. This specimen comes from a study of T-cell memory formation after mild COVID-19. Study in general: Each donor largely had its own TCR clusters. Overall study results and limits: Confirmation of SARS-CoV-2 specificity was lacking for second-wave clones peaking day 37.

One entry per CDR3 protein results from TCRdb running MiXCR on the 5' RACE reads. The profile shows about 470,000 distinct CDR3 sequences, around a quarter of them singletons. The length of the CDR3 is 15 residues. The germline gives CDR1 MGHRA, CDR2 YSYEKL. The V gene lost 0 bases and the J gene lost 4 bases, with 11 bases spanning the gap. Sequencing was carried out using PBMCs or a T cell subset sorted from them (not recorded which). The sequence was obtained from an adult woman who had mild COVID-19 (a few samples of this study predate the infection). Cell type and time point are not known. The rearrangement links TRBV4-1 to TRBJ2-3; D is ambiguous. The CDR3 protein is CASSQDLNLADTQYF. The CDR3 nucleotides read TGCGCCAGCAGCCAAGACCTGAATCTGGCAGATACGCAGTATTTT.